Listed below are T cell receptor beta chains from one sample, sequenced in a study of identical twins. TCRdb passed the 5' RACE reads through MiXCR, listing each CDR3 protein once. Found here are roughly 500,000 distinct CDR3 sequences, 22% of them singletons; the top ten hold about 0.93%. This sample was shared with a second study, whose subject was T cells expressing NK-cell markers.

Sequencing input: CD4+ T cells sorted from blood. These receptor sequences come from a woman between 18 and 29 years old in good health. Each CDR3 is given with its conserved first and last residue.

13 | TRBJ2-7 | TRBV12-3/TRBV12-4 | CASNTFHAGEQYF
17 | TRBJ2-3 | TRBV6-5 | CASNSLPSGRNGDTQYF
15 | TRBJ2-7 | TRBV2 | CASRGLGQAPREQYF
12 | TRBJ2-7 | TRBV15 | CATSTSGDEQYF
13 | TRBJ2-7 | TRBV25-1 | CASSDPGRGEQYF
16 | TRBJ2-1 | TRBV5-1 | CASRPKGGRSYNEQFF
14 | TRBJ2-3 | TRBV20-1 | CSVPGTSGGDTQYF
18 | TRBJ1-6 | TRBV10-3 | CAISESIVRQGIGSPLHF
14 | TRBJ2-3 | TRBV20-1 | CSAQGLLGLDTQYF
13 | TRBJ1-5 | TRBV29-1 | CSVAHSGSQPQHF
13 | TRBJ2-5 | TRBV12-5 | CASVPGPGRTQYF
12 | TRBJ1-1 | TRBV15 | CATSPMTSEAFF
15 | TRBJ2-1 | TRBV5-5 | CASSPGLVRYNEQFF
15 | TRBJ2-7 | TRBV6-2/TRBV6-3 | CASSSHDRYWYEQYF
16 | TRBJ2-7 | TRBV9 | CASSQTAFLAGYEQYF
14 | TRBJ2-1 | TRBV5-1 | CASSLVGGGDEQFF
15 | TRBJ1-1 | TRBV5-1 | CASSLAVGASTEAFF
14 | TRBJ2-1 | TRBV20-1 | CSARGLAGPHEQFF
16 | TRBJ2-1 | TRBV20-1 | CSARVLRLAGDNEQFF
15 | TRBJ2-7 | TRBV6-5 | CASSYSDSGRYEQYF
14 | TRBJ2-3 | TRBV7-2 | CASSQRLSSDTQYF
16 | TRBJ2-2 | TRBV7-8 | CASSLSTQGLAGELFF
16 | TRBJ2-7 | TRBV15 | CATSRGLLAGEAEQYF
14 | TRBJ1-1 | TRBV20-1 | CSALSPGVNTEAFF
15 | TRBJ2-1 | TRBV4-3 | CASSHRTSVFDEQFF
16 | TRBJ1-1 | TRBV12-3/TRBV12-4 | CASSLDWGRANTEAFF
13 | TRBJ1-2 | TRBV29-1 | CSVVSTRFYGYTF